This is a list of T cell receptor beta chains from one sample in a study of blood T cell repertoires in COVID-19. The method was immunoSEQ multiplex PCR; TCRdb's version includes in-frame clones alone and lacks a portion of them. The data show roughly 70,000 clones, about 80% seen once. Sequencing used peripheral blood. The receptors originated from a man aged 65 to 79 who had recovered from COVID-19. The CDR3 runs from the conserved cysteine through the conserved F or W. A D gene is named only where the DNA matches it firmly.

TRBJ1-2	TRBD1	TRBV27	CASSITGGYGYTF
TRBJ2-2	TRBD2	TRBV19	CASMTSGSGTGELFF
TRBJ2-4	TRBD1	TRBV28	CASRSTGTNIQYF
TRBJ1-1	TRBD1	TRBV6-2/TRBV6-3	CASSYSQGATEAFF
TRBJ1-1	.	TRBV28	CASSLDRTNTEAFF
TRBJ2-7	.	TRBV28	CASSLGTGNYEQYF
TRBJ2-7	.	TRBV3-1/TRBV3-2	CASSNGRGEQYF
TRBJ1-5	TRBD1	TRBV19	CASSLGTGNGNQPQHF
TRBJ1-1	TRBD1	TRBV7-9	CASSPRGVWITEAFF
TRBJ1-4	.	TRBV30	CAWRFQGTANEKLFF
TRBJ1-4	TRBD1	TRBV11-2	CASSAGTGAYGEKLFF
TRBJ1-2	.	TRBV6-1	CASSDQYGYTF